This T cell receptor beta chain was recovered during a study of T cell responses to AZD1222 COVID-19 vaccine. Whole-study findings and limits: Scientists sampled the repertoires only once the peak T cell response had passed. Donors were chiefly white British, with a greater number of females, and clonal diversity was perhaps underestimated.

Turning to this clone: Its antigen is unknown.

Between the trimmed V and J ends, which lost 4 bases and 8 bases, there was a span of 14 bases. The CDR3 covers 13 residues. Germline values: CDR1 PRHDT, CDR2 FYEKMQ (reference sequence). Sequencing used immunoSEQ multiplex PCR; TCRdb keeps in-frame clones, though not all of them. Here the sample spans some 42,000 clones, roughly 84% being singletons. Sequencing was performed on peripheral blood, taken 28 days after the second AZD1222 dose. The clonotype originates from an adult who received the AZD1222 COVID-19 vaccine. V is TRBV13 and J is TRBJ1-2, with D possibly matching TRBD1 (6 bases). CDR3 sequence (DNA): TGTGCCAGCAGCTCGGGACAAAGAGGGGGCTACACCTTC. Protein product: CASSSGQRGGYTF.